This is a list of T cell receptor beta chains from one sample in a study of T-cell memory formation after mild COVID-19. TCRdb passed the 5' RACE reads through MiXCR, listing each CDR3 protein once. The sample consists of around 530,000 distinct CDR3 sequences, 20% to 25% of them appearing once. Specimen: PBMCs or a T cell subset sorted from them (not recorded which). These receptor sequences come from an adult woman who had mild COVID-19 (a few samples of this study predate the infection). Cell type and time point are not known. Both conserved end residues are part of each CDR3. The D gene is left open where the match is weak. The listing skips clone size in some rows; elsewhere it reads once, few, many or a size class.

CDR3 DNA	CDR3 protein	V gene	J gene	CDR3 length	clone size	D gene
TGTGCCAGCAGCCAAGAAGGAGCGGACAATGAGCAGTTCTTC	CASSQEGADNEQFF	TRBV4-2	TRBJ2-1	14	.	.
TGCAGTGCGACCGGGACAGGGGTTTCCTACGAGCAGTACTTC	CSATGTGVSYEQYF	TRBV20-1	TRBJ2-7	14	.	TRBD1
TGCAGCGTTGCCCGGACAGGGGGCAAAAATGAGCAGTTCTTC	CSVARTGGKNEQFF	TRBV29-1	TRBJ2-1	14	.	TRBD1
TGTGCCAGCAGCTTAAACCTAGGGACAGGGGAGTTCTTC	CASSLNLGTGEFF	TRBV7-8	TRBJ2-1	13	few	TRBD1
TGTGCCAGCAGCTTGGCGGAGGGACTAGGGTACAATGAGCAGTTCTTC	CASSLAEGLGYNEQFF	TRBV5-6	TRBJ2-1	16	many	TRBD2
TGTGCCAGCAGCTCCGACATCCGAGAGACCCAGTACTTC	CASSSDIRETQYF	TRBV7-2	TRBJ2-5	13	once	.
TGCGCCAGCAGCTTGGTGGGAATCCAAGAGACCCAGTACTTC	CASSLVGIQETQYF	TRBV5-1	TRBJ2-5	14	.	.
TGTGCCAGCAGCTTAGCATTGGCGTCAGCCTACAATGAGCAGTTCTTC	CASSLALASAYNEQFF	TRBV7-9	TRBJ2-1	16	many	.
TGTGCCAGCAGCTTATCGGGGCAGACAAACACTGAAGCTTTCTTT	CASSLSGQTNTEAFF	TRBV7-9	TRBJ1-1	15	.	.
TGTGCCAGCAGCACGGGACAGTCTTTTTTCCAGTACTTC	CASSTGQSFFQYF	TRBV9	TRBJ2-5	13	many	TRBD1